This T cell receptor (beta chain) was captured by sequencing in a study of T cell responses to AZD1222 COVID-19 vaccine. About this clone itself: Its matching antigen is unknown.

Study-level findings and limits: Spike-specific TCR breadth and depth rose after two AZD1222 doses.

Repertoires were generated with immunoSEQ multiplex PCR, while TCRdb's copy carries only in-frame clones and drops some. Among some 180,000 clones listed, 87% were seen once. This CDR3 has 14 amino acids. In germline, CDR1 is SNHLY, CDR2 FYNNEI. Deletions cut 4 bases from V and 0 bases from J, with 7 bases between. The input for sequencing was peripheral blood, taken 28 days after the second AZD1222 dose. The origin of this receptor is an adult who received the AZD1222 COVID-19 vaccine. The rearrangement links TRBV2 to TRBJ1-5, with D possibly matching TRBD1 (5 bases). CDR3: CASSGQNSNQPQHF. The CDR3 DNA is TGTGCCAGCAGTGGACAGAATAGCAATCAGCCCCAGCATTTT.